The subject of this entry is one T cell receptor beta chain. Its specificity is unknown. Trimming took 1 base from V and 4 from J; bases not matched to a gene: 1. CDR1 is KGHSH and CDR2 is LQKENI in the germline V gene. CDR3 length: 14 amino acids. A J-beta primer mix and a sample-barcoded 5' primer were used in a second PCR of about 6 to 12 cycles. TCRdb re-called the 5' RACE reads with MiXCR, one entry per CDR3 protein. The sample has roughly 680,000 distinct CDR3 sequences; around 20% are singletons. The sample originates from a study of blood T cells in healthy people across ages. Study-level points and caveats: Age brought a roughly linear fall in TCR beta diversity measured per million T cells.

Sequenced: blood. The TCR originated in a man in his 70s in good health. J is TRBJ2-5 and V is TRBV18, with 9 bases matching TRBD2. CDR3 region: CASSPQLAGETQYF. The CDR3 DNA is TGTGCCAGCTCACCACAACTAGCGGGAGAGACCCAGTACTTC.